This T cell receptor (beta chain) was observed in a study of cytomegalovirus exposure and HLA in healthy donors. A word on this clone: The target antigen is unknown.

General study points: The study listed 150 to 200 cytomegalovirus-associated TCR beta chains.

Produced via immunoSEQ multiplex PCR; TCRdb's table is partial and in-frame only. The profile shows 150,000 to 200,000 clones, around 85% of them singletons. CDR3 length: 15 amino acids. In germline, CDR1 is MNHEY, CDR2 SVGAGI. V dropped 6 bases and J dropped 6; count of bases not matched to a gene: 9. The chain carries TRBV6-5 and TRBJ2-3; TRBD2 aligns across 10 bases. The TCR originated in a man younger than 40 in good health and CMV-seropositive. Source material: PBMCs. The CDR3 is CASSPTSGPRDTQYF. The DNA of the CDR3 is TGTGCCAGCAGCCCGACTAGCGGGCCCCGGGATACGCAGTATTTT.